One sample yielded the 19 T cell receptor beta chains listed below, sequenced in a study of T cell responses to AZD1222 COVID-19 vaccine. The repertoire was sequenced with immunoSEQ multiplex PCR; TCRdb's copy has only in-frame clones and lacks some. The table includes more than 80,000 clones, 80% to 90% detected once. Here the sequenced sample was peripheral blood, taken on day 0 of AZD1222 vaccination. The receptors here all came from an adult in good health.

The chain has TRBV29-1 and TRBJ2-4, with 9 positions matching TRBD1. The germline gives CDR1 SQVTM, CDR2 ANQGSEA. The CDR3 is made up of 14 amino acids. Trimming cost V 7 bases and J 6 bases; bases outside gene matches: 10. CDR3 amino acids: CSAFRDRVGNIQYF. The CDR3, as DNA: TGCAGCGCCTTCCGGGACAGGGTGGGAAACATTCAGTACTTC.

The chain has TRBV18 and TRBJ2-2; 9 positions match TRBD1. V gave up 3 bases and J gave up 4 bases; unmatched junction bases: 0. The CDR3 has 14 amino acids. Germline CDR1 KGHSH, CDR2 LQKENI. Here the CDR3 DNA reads TGTGCCAGCTCACCGGACAGGGGCACCGGGGAGCTGTTTTTT. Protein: CASSPDRGTGELFF. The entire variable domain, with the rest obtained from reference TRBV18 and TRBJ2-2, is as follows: NAGVMQNPRHLVRRRGQEARLRCSPMKGHSHVYWYRQLPEEGLKFMVYLQKENIIDESGMPKERFSAEFPKEGPSILRIQQVVRGDSAAYFCASSPDRGTGELFFGEGSRLTVL.

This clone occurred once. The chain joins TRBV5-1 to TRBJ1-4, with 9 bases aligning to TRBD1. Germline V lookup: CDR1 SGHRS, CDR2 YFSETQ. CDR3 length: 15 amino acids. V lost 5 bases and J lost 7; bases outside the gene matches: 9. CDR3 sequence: CASSIWTGEGEKLFF. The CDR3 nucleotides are TGCGCCAGCAGTATATGGACAGGGGAGGGTGAAAAACTGTTTTTT.

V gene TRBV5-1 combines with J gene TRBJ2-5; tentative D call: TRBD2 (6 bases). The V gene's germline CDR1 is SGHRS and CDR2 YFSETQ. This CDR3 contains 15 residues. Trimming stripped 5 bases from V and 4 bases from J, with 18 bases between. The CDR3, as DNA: TGCGCCAGCAGAGAGTCCCCGACCGGGGGAGAGACCCAGTACTTC. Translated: CASRESPTGGETQYF.

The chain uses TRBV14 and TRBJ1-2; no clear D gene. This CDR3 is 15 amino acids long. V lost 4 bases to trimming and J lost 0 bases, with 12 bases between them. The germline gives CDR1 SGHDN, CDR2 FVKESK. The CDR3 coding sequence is TGTGCCAGCAGCCCCTCCCGGAGAACTAACTATGGCTACACCTTC. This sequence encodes CASSPSRRTNYGYTF.

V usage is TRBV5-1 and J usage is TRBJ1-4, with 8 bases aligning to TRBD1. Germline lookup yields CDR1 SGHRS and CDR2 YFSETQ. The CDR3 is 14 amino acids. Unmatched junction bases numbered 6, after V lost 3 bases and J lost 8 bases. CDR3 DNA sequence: TGCGCCAGCAGCTCGGACAGGGAAGGGGAAAAACTGTTTTTT. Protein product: CASSSDREGEKLFF.

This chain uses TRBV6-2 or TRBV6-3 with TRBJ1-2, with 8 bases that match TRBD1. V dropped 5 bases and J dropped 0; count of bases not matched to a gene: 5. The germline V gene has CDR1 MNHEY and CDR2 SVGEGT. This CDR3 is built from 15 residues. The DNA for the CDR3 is TGTGCCAGCAGTCCCGGACAGGGACCTAACTATGGCTACACCTTC. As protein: CASSPGQGPNYGYTF.

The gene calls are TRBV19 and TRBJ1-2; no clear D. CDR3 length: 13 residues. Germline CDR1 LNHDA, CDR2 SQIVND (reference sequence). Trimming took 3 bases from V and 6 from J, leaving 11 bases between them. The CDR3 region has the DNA TGTGCCAGTAGTATCCAAATCTCGGATGGCTACACCTTC. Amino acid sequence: CASSIQISDGYTF.

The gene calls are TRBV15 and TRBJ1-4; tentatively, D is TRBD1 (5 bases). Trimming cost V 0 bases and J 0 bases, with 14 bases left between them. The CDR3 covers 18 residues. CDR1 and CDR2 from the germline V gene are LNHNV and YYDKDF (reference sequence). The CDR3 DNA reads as TGTGCCACCAGCAGAGATACCAGGGCCGCGACAACTAATGAAAAACTGTTTTTT. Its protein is CATSRDTRAATTNEKLFF.

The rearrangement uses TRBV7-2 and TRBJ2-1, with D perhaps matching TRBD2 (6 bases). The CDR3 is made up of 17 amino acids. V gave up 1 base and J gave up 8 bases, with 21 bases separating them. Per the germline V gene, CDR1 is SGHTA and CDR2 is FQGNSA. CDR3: CASSLVQSGFAFYEQFF. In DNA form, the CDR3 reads TGTGCCAGCAGCTTAGTGCAAAGCGGGTTTGCCTTCTATGAGCAGTTCTTC.

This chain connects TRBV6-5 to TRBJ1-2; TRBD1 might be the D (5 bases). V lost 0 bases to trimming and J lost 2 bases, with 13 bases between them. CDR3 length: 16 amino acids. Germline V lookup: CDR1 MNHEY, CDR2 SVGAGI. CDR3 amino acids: CASSYSVPGRNYGYTF. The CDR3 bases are TGTGCCAGCAGTTACTCAGTACCAGGGAGAAACTATGGCTACACCTTC.

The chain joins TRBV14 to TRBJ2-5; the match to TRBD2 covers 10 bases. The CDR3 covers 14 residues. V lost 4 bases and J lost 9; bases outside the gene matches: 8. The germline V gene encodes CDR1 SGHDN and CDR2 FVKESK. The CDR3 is CASSPGLAESSQYF. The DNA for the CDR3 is TGTGCCAGCAGCCCCGGACTAGCGGAAAGCTCCCAGTACTTC.

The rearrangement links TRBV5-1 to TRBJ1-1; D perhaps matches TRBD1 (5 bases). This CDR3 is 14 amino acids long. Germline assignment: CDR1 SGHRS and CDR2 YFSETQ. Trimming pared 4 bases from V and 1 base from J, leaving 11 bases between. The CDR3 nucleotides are TGCGCCAGCAGCGTTCGCACAGGGAACACTGAAGCTTTCTTT. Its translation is CASSVRTGNTEAFF. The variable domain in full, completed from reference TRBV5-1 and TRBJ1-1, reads KAGVTQTPRYLIKTRGQQVTLSCSPISGHRSVSWYQQTPGQGLQFLFEYFSETQRNKGNFPGRFSGRQFSNSRSEMNVSTLELGDSALYLCASSVRTGNTEAFFGQGTRLTVV.

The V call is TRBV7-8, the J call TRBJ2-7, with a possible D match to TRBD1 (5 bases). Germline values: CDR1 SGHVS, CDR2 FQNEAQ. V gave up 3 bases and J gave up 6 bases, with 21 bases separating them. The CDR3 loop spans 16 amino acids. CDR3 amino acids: CASSFRLGASLGEQYF. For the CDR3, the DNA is TGTGCCAGCAGCTTTAGGTTAGGGGCCTCTCTTGGCGAGCAGTACTTC.

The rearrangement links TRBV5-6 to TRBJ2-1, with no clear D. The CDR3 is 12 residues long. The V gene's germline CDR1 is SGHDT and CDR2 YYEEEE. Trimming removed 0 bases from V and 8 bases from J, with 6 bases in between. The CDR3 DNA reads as TGTGCCAGCAGCTTGGAAAGGTATGAGCAGTTCTTC. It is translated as CASSLERYEQFF.

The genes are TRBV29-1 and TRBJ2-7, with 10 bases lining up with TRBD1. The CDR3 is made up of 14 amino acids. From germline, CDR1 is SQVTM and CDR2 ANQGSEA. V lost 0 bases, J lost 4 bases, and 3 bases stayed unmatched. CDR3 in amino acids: CSVEDQDRGYEQYF. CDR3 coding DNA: TGCAGCGTTGAAGATCAGGACAGGGGGTACGAGCAGTACTTC.

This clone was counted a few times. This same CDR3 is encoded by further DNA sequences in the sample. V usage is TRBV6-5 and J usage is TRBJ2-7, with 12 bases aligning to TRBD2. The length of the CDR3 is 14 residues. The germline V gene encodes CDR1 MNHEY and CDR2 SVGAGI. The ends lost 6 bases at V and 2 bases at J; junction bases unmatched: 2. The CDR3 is CASRGTSGPYEQYF. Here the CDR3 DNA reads TGTGCCAGCAGGGGGACTAGCGGGCCCTACGAGCAGTACTTC.

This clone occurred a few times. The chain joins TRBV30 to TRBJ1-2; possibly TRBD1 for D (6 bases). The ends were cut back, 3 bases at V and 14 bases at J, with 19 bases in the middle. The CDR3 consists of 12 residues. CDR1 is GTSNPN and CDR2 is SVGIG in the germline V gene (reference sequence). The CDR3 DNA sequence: TGTGCCTGGAGCCCATCGGACAGATCGGGGACCTTC. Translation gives CAWSPSDRSGTF. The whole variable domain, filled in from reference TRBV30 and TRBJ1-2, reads SQTIHQWPATLVQPVGSPLSLECTVEGTSNPNLYWYRQAAGRGLQLLFYSVGIGQISSEVPQNLSASRPQDRQFILSSKKLLLSDSGFYLCAWSPSDRSGTFGSGTRLTVV.

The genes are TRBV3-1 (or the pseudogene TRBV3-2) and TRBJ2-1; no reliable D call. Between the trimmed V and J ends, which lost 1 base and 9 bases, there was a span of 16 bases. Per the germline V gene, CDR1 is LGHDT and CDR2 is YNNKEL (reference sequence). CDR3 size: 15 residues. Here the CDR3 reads CASSQGGSPSGEQFF. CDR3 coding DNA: TGTGCCAGCAGCCAAGGAGGTAGCCCGTCCGGTGAGCAGTTCTTC.